A single sample is the source of the 4 T cell receptor beta chains below, sequenced in a study of blood T cell repertoires in COVID-19 (dated by TCRdb to the early 2020s). Library preparation was by the immunoSEQ multiplex PCR assay. The immuneACCESS repertoire file appears here via TCRdb, limited to in-frame rearrangements. These files lack a portion of the clones; in checked studies, under half of the deficit traces to unresolved V genes, and the cause of the others is not known. Here the sample has fewer than 200,000 clones; roughly 79% occur a single time. The biggest ten clones account for approximately 11% of the sample. Sequencing was carried out using peripheral blood. The receptors here all came from a woman in her thirties or forties with COVID-19, enrolled during active disease.

J is TRBJ1-4 and V is TRBV6-6; D is uncertain. This CDR3 has 15 amino acids. The germline V gene has CDR1 MNHNY and CDR2 SVGAGI (reference sequence). The germline V and J ends were trimmed by 0 bases and 7 bases, with 12 bases remaining between them. CDR3 in amino acids: CASSYSGQLVEKLFF. The CDR3 DNA reads as TGTGCCAGCAGTTACTCGGGCCAGTTAGTTGAAAAACTGTTTTTT.

This clone was seen once. The chain couples TRBV7-9 to TRBJ2-1; D is possibly TRBD2 (5 bases). In germline, CDR1 is SEHNR, CDR2 FQNEAQ (reference sequence). V lost 2 bases to trimming and J lost 5 bases, with 10 bases between them. The CDR3 is 14 residues long. CDR3 amino acids: CASSLSLANNEQFF. The CDR3 nucleotides are TGTGCCAGCAGCTTATCCCTAGCCAACAATGAGCAGTTCTTC.

The V call is TRBV12-3 or TRBV12-4, the J call TRBJ2-3; a weak D match, TRBD1 (5 bases). V lost 8 bases to trimming and J lost 0 bases, with 9 bases between them. There are 13 residues in the CDR3. This chain's CDR3 is CASRTGSTDTQYF. In DNA, the CDR3 is TGTGCCAGCCGAACAGGAAGCACAGATACGCAGTATTTT.

This sequence joins TRBV5-4 and TRBJ2-1; 11 bases fit TRBD2. The ends lost 4 bases at V and 7 bases at J; junction bases unmatched: 10. Germline values: CDR1 SGHNT, CDR2 YYREEE (reference sequence). The CDR3 is 16 amino acids. The DNA of the CDR3 is TGTGCCAGCAGCCTATACCTAGCGGGAGGTGGGAATGAGCAGTTCTTC. Amino acids: CASSLYLAGGGNEQFF.